The 7 T cell receptor beta chains reported below all come from one sample, sequenced in a study of blood T cells in healthy people across ages. The second PCR ran roughly 6 to 11 cycles with a sample-barcoded 5' primer and J-beta primers. TCRdb fed the 5' RACE reads into MiXCR, producing one record per CDR3 protein. The data hold 630,000 or so distinct CDR3 sequences, with approximately 30% observed a single time. Specimen: blood. The receptors were sampled from a woman of 80 years or more in good health.

This clonotype has a handful of counts. V gene TRBV2 combines with J gene TRBJ2-2; D gene ambiguous. Germline CDR1 and CDR2: SNHLY and FYNNEI. The CDR3 consists of 14 residues. V shed 4 bases and J shed 6 bases, with 12 bases lying between them. This CDR3 is CASSARTAAGELFF. As DNA, the CDR3 is TGTGCCAGCAGTGCCCGGACCGCCGCCGGGGAGCTGTTTTTT.

V and J are TRBV7-2 and TRBJ2-2, with D perhaps given as TRBD1 or TRBD2 (5 bases each). V gave up 2 bases and J gave up 5 bases, with 15 bases separating them. From germline, CDR1 is SGHTA and CDR2 FQGNSA. This CDR3 has 16 residues. CDR3 in amino acids: CASSLRDPRTTGELFF. The CDR3 DNA follows: TGTGCCAGCAGCTTAAGGGACCCAAGAACGACCGGGGAGCTGTTTTTT.

This clonotype was observed at least ten times. The chain is built from TRBV28 and TRBJ2-1; D not certain. V was trimmed by 5 bases and J by 9 bases, leaving 8 bases between them. The CDR3 loop spans 11 amino acids. Germline CDR1 reads MDHEN; CDR2 reads SYDVKM. The CDR3 here is CASSSIIEQFF. The DNA of the CDR3 is TGTGCCAGCAGTAGTATTATTGAGCAGTTCTTC.

This clonotype was recorded many times. This rearrangement joins TRBV6-5 to TRBJ1-6; no clear D. Trimming removed 10 bases at V and 0 bases at J, with 16 bases between. CDR1 and CDR2 from the germline V gene are MNHEY and SVGAGI. The CDR3 runs to 16 residues. The CDR3 DNA sequence: TGTGCCACGGCCTACATAGGGAGCTCCTATAATTCACCCCTCCACTTT. Amino acids: CATAYIGSSYNSPLHF.

This clonotype was seen a few times. This rearrangement joins TRBV9 to TRBJ1-2; 8 bases fit TRBD1. The CDR3 has 15 residues. Germline V gives CDR1 SGDLS, CDR2 YYNGEE. Unmatched junction bases numbered 5, after V lost 3 bases and J lost 1 base. CDR3 nucleotide sequence: TGTGCCAGCAGCGCTGGGACAGGCGTTAACTATGGCTACACCTTC. It specifies CASSAGTGVNYGYTF.

Turning to this clonotype: A far larger clone is a single base away, which makes a read error likely. V gene TRBV4-3 combines with J gene TRBJ1-5; D remains ambiguous. Germline values: CDR1 LGHNA, CDR2 YSLEER. The CDR3 sequence is 13 residues long. V was pared by 0 bases and J by 5 bases, with 5 bases between. The CDR3 here is CASSQERDQPQHF. CDR3 coding DNA: TGCGCCAGCAGCCAAGAGAGGGATCAGCCCCAGCATTTT.

This clonotype was seen ten or more times. The chain links TRBV5-5 to TRBJ2-7, with TRBD1 matching over 8 bases. Germline V lookup: CDR1 SGHKS, CDR2 YYEKEE (reference sequence). The CDR3 spans 15 residues. The junction had 7 bases not matched to a gene; V was cut back by 0 bases and J by 5 bases. The CDR3 loop is CASSLVPWTGNEQYF. The CDR3 nucleotides read TGTGCCAGCAGCTTGGTACCTTGGACAGGGAACGAGCAGTACTTC.